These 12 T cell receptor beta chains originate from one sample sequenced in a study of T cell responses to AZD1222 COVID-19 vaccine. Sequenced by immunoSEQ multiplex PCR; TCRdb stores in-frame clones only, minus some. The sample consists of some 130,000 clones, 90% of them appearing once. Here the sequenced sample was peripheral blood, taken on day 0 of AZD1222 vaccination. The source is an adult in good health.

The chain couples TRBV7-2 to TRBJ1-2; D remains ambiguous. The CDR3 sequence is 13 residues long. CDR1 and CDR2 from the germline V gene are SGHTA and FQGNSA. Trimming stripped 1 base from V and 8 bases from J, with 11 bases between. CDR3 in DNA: TGTGCCAGCAGCTTAGTGACACTACGGGGCTACACCTTC. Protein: CASSLVTLRGYTF.

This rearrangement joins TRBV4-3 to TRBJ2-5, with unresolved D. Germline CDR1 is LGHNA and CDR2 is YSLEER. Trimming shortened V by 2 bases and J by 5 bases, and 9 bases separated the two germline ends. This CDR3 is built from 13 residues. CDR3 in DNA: TGCGCCAGCAGCCAAAGGGTCCTGGAGACCCAGTACTTC. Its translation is CASSQRVLETQYF.

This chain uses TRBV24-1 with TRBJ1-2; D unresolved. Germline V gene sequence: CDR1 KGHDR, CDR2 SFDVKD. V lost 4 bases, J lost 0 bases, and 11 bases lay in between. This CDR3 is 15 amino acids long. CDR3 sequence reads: CATSDQRHANYGYTF. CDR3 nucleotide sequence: TGTGCCACCAGTGACCAGAGGCATGCTAACTATGGCTACACCTTC.

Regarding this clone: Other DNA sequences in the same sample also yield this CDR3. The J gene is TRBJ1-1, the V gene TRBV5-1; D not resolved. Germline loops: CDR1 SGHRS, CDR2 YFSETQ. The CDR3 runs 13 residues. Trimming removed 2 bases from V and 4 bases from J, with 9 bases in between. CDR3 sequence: CASSLLGATEAFF. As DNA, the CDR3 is TGCGCCAGCAGCTTATTGGGAGCCACTGAAGCTTTCTTT.

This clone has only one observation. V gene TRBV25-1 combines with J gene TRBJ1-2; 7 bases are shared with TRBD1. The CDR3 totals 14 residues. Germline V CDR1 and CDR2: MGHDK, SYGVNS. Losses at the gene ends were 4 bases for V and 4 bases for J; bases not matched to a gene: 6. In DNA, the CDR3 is TGTGCCAGCAGTGTACGGGACAGCTCCTATGGCTACACCTTC. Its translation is CASSVRDSSYGYTF.

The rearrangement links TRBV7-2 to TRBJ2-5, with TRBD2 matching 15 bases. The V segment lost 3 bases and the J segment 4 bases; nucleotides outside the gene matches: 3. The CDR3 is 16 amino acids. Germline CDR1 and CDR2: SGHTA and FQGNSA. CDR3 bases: TGTGCCAGCAGCTTTGGACTAGCGGGGGGGCCAGAGACCCAGTACTTC. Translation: CASSFGLAGGPETQYF.

This CDR3 reads CASSLLGRVTDTQYF. The DNA of the CDR3 is TGTGCCAGCAGCTTATTAGGGCGGGTCACAGATACGCAGTATTTT. J is TRBJ2-3 and V is TRBV7-3, with D perhaps TRBD2 (5 bases). CDR1 and CDR2 from the germline V gene are SGHTA and FQGTGA. Trimming pared 2 bases from V and 2 bases from J, leaving 11 bases between. The CDR3 is 15 residues long.

As DNA, the CDR3 is TGTGCCAGTAGTATTGTGGGTTTTGAAGCTTTCTTT. Encoded protein: CASSIVGFEAFF. The chain combines TRBV19 with TRBJ1-1, with D hard to call. V lost 3 bases and J lost 7, with 9 bases in between. Germline lookup yields CDR1 LNHDA and CDR2 SQIVND (reference sequence). The CDR3 sequence is 12 residues long.

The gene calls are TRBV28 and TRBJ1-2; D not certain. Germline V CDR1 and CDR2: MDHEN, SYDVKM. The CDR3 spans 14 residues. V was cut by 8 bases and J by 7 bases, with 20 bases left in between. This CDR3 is CASREAQGGSGYTF. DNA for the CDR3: TGTGCCAGCCGCGAGGCCCAAGGTGGTAGTGGCTACACCTTC.

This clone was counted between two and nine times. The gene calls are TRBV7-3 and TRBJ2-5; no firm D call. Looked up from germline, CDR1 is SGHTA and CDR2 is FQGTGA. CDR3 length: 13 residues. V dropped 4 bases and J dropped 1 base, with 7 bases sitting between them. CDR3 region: CASSSKPQETQYF. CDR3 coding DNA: TGTGCCAGCAGCTCAAAACCCCAAGAGACCCAGTACTTC.

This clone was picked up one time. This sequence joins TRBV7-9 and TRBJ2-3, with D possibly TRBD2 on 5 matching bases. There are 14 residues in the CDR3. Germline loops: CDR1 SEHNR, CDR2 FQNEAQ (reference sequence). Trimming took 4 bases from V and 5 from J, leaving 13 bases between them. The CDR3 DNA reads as TGTGCCAGCAGCTCGTCAACGGCGGGAGATACGCAGTATTTT. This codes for CASSSSTAGDTQYF.

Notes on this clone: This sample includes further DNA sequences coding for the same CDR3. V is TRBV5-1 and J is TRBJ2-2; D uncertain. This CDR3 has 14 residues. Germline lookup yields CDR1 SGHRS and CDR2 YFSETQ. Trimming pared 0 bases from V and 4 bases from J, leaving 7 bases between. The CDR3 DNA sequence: TGCGCCAGCAGCTTGGAGCCGTCCACCGGGGAGCTGTTTTTT. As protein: CASSLEPSTGELFF.